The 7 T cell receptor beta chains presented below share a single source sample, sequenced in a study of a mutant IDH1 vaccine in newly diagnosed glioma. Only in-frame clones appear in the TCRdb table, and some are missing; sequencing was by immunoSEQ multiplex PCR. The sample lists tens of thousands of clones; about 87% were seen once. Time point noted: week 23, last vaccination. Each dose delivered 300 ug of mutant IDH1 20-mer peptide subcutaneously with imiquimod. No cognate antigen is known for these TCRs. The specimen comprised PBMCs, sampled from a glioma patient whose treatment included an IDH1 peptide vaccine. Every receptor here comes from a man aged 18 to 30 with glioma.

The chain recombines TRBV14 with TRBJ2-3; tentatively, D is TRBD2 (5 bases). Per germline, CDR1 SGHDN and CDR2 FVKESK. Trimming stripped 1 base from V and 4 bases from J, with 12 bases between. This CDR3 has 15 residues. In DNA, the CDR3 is TGTGCCAGCAGCCAAGGCCTAGCTGTCTCAGATACGCAGTATTTT. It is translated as CASSQGLAVSDTQYF.

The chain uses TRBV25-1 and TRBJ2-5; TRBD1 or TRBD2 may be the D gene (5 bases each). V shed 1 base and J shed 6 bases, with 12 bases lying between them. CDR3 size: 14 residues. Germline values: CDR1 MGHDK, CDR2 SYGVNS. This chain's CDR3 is CASSEFEGTKTQYF. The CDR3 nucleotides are TGTGCCAGCAGTGAATTTGAGGGGACGAAGACCCAGTACTTC.

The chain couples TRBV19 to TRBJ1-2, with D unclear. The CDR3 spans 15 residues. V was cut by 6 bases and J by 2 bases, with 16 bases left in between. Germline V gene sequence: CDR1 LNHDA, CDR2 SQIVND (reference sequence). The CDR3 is CASSIDNLGNYGYTF. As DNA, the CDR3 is TGTGCCAGTAGCATCGACAACCTTGGAAACTATGGCTACACCTTC.

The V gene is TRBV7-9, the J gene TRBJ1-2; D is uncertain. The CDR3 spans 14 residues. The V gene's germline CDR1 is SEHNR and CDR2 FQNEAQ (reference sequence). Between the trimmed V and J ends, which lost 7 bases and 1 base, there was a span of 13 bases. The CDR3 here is CASTLVEINYGYTF. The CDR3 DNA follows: TGTGCCAGCACCCTTGTGGAGATTAACTATGGCTACACCTTC. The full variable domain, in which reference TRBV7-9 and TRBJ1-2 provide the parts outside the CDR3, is DTGVSQNPRHKITKRGQNVTFRCDPISEHNRLYWYRQTLGQGPEFLTYFQNEAQLEKSRLLSDRFSAERPKGSFSTLEIQRTEQGDSAMYLCASTLVEINYGYTFGSGTRLTVV.

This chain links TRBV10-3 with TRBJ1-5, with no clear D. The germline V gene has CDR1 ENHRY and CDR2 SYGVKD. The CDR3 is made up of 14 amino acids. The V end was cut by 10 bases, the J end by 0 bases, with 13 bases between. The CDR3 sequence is CATTRDFSNQPQHF. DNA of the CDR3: TGTGCCACGACGAGAGACTTTAGCAATCAGCCCCAGCATTTT.

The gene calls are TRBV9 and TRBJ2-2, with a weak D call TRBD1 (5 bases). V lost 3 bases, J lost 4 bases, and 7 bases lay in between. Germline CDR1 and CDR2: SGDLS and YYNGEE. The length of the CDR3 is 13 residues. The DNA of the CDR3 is TGTGCCAGCAGCGCTAGGGGCACCGGGGAGCTGTTTTTT. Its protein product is CASSARGTGELFF.

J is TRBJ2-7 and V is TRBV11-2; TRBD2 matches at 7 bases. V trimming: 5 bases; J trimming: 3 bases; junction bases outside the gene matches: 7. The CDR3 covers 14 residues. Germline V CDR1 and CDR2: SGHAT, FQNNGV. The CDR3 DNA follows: TGTGCCAGCAGCCCCCCCGGCGGGGGCTACGAGCAGTACTTC. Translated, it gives CASSPPGGGYEQYF.